This TCR beta chain was sequenced for a study of T cell repertoires in ileal Crohn's disease. Study-level information: Operated complications were stricturing disease (61%) and penetrating disease (around 39%). Notes on the study in general: High-frequency clones were more common in sorted CD8 than CD4 cells.

The repertoire was sequenced with immunoSEQ multiplex PCR; TCRdb's copy has only in-frame clones and lacks some. The table lists 16,000 or so clones, just over 85% of them singletons, with roughly 5.5% in the top ten. As concerns this clone: No antigen is known for it.

Germline lookup yields CDR1 MNHEY and CDR2 SMNVEV (reference sequence). The CDR3 spans 14 residues. V lost 3 bases, J lost 3 bases, and 11 bases lay in between. The V call is TRBV27, the J call TRBJ1-1; D gene ambiguous. Sequencing used ileal tissue. The origin of this receptor is an adult with Crohn's disease. The CDR3, as DNA: TGTGCCAGCAGTTTTTCGGGCGGGGACACTGAAGCTTTCTTT. This translates into CASSFSGGDTEAFF.